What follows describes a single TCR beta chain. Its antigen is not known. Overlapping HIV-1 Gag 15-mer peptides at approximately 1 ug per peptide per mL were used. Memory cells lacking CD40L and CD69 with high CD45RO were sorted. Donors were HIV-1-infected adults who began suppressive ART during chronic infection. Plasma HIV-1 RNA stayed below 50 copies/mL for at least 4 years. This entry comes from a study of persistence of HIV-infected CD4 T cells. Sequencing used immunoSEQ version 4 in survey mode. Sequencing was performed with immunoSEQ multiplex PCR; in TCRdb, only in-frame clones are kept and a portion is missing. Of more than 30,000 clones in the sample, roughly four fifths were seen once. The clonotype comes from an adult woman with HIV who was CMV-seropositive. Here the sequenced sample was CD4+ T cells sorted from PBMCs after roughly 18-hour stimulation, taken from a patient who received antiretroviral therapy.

This CDR3 reads CASSQDEGGPYEQYF. The CDR3 DNA follows: TGCGCCAGCAGCCAAGATGAAGGGGGACCTTACGAGCAGTACTTC. The chain carries TRBV4-1 and TRBJ2-7, with D perhaps TRBD1 (6 bases). Germline CDR1 reads MGHRA; CDR2 reads YSYEKL. Trimming removed 0 bases from V and 4 bases from J, with 13 bases in between. The CDR3 extends over 15 amino acids.